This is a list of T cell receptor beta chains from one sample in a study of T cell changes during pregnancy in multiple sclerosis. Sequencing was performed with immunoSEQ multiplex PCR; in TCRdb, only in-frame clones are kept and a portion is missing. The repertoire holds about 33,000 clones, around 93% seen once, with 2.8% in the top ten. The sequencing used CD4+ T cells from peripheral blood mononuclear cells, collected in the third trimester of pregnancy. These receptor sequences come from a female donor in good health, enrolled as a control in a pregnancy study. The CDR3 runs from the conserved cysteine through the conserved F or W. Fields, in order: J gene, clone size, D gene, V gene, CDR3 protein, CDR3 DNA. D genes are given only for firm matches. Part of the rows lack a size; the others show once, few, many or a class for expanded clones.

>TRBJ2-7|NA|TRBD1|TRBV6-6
CASSTRTGRAYEQYF
TGTGCCAGCAGTACGCGGACAGGTAGGGCCTACGAGCAGTACTTC
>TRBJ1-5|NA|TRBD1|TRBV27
CASSRTGTGYQPQHF
TGTGCCAGCAGCCGAACCGGGACAGGGTATCAGCCCCAGCATTTT
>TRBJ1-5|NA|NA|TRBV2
CASTVRGNQPQHF
TGTGCCAGCACAGTGAGGGGCAATCAGCCCCAGCATTTT
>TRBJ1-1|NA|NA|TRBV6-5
CASSYFKGEGAFF
TGTGCCAGCAGTTATTTTAAAGGGGAGGGAGCTTTCTTT
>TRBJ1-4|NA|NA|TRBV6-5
CASSYRPGDEKLFF
TGTGCCAGCAGTTACCGGCCAGGGGATGAAAAACTGTTTTTT
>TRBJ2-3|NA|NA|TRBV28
CASSTTSTDTQYF
TGTGCCAGCAGTACCACTAGCACAGATACGCAGTATTTT
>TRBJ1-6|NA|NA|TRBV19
CASTESSYNSPLHF
TGTGCCAGTACGGAGAGCTCCTATAATTCACCCCTCCACTTT
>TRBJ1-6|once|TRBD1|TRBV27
CASSSPTGIYNSPLHF
TGTGCCAGCAGTTCCCCGACAGGGATCTATAATTCACCCCTCCACTTT
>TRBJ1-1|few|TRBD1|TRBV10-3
CAISKQGSEAFF
TGTGCCATCAGTAAACAGGGGTCTGAAGCTTTCTTT
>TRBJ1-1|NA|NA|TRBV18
CASSLQDTEAFF
TGTGCCAGCTCACTGCAGGACACTGAAGCTTTCTTT
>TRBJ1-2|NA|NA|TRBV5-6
CASSLEQRYGYTF
TGTGCCAGCAGCTTGGAGCAGCGTTATGGCTACACCTTC
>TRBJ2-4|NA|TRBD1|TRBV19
CASSIRGTGAEAKNIQYF
TGTGCCAGTAGTATACGGGGTACAGGGGCGGAGGCCAAAAACATTCAGTACTTC
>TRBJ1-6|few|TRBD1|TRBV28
CASSPGQGNNSPLHF
TGTGCCAGCAGCCCGGGACAGGGCAATAATTCACCCCTCCACTTT
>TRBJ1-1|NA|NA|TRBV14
CASSPSGIEAFF
TGTGCCAGCAGCCCCTCCGGGATTGAAGCTTTCTTT
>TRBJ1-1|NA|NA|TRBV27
CASSGTNFRNTEAFF
TGTGCCAGCAGTGGAACTAATTTCAGGAACACTGAAGCTTTCTTT
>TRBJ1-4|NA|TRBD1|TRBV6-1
CASYDRGREKLFF
TGTGCCAGCTACGACAGGGGGCGGGAAAAACTGTTTTTT
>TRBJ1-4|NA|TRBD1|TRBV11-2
CASSASIDRGPSEKLFF
TGTGCCAGCAGCGCAAGCATCGACAGGGGGCCCAGTGAAAAACTGTTTTTT
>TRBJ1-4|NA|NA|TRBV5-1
CASSGGRREKLFF
TGCGCCAGCAGCGGAGGGAGGCGCGAAAAACTGTTTTTT
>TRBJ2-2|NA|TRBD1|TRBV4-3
CASSQDGQGKVNTGELFF
TGCGCCAGCAGCCAAGATGGACAGGGGAAAGTAAACACCGGGGAGCTGTTTTTT
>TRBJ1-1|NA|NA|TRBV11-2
CASRSVRRHWTEAFF
TGTGCCAGCAGGTCCGTTCGGAGGCATTGGACTGAAGCTTTCTTT
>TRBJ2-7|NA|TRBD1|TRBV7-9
CASSTRGPDEQYF
TGTGCCAGCAGCACTAGGGGGCCGGACGAGCAGTACTTC
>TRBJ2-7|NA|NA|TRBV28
CASSLGGSVYPHEQYF
TGTGCCAGCAGTTTAGGGGGGTCTGTTTATCCCCACGAGCAGTACTTC
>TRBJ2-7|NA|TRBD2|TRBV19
CASRKTSGSVNYEQYF
TGTGCCAGTAGAAAGACTAGCGGGAGCGTCAACTACGAGCAGTACTTC
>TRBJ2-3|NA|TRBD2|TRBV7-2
CASSLAPWVGGRFTDTQYF
TGTGCCAGCAGCTTAGCACCCTGGGTGGGCGGGAGGTTTACAGATACGCAGTATTTT
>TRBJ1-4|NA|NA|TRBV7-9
CASSLSGFAEKLFF
TGTGCCAGCAGCTTATCAGGGTTTGCTGAAAAACTGTTTTTT
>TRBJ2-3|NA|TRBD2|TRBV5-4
CASSFFISGGLDTQYF
TGTGCCAGCAGCTTTTTTATTAGCGGGGGTTTAGATACGCAGTATTTT
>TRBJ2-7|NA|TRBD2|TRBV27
CATGRTSGFSYEQYF
TGTGCCACGGGAAGGACTAGCGGTTTCTCCTACGAGCAGTACTTC
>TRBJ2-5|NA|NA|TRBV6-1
CASSIQEGETQYF
TGTGCCAGCAGTATACAGGAGGGGGAGACCCAGTACTTC
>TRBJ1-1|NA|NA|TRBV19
CASSFAGSTGPNTEAFF
TGTGCCAGTAGTTTCGCAGGGAGTACAGGGCCGAACACTGAAGCTTTCTTT
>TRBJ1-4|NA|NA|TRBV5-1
CASRSGRVKEKLFF
TGCGCCAGCAGGTCGGGGAGAGTAAAAGAAAAACTGTTTTTT
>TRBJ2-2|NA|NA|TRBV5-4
CASSGGGQGFTGELFF
TGTGCCAGCAGCGGGGGGGGTCAGGGGTTCACCGGGGAGCTGTTTTTT
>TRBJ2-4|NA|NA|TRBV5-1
CASSSGGDPNIQYF
TGCGCCAGCAGCAGTGGCGGGGACCCAAACATTCAGTACTTC
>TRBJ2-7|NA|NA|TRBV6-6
CASRGLYEQYF
TGTGCCAGCAGGGGGCTTTACGAGCAGTACTTC
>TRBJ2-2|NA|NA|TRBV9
CASSVGVPTGELFF
TGTGCCAGCAGCGTTGGAGTTCCCACCGGGGAGCTGTTTTTT
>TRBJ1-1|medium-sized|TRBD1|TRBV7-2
CASSPLTGAGEAFF
TGTGCCAGCAGCCCACTAACAGGGGCGGGTGAAGCTTTCTTT
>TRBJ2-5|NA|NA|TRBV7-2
CASSLVAVQETQYF
TGTGCCAGCAGCTTAGTGGCTGTCCAAGAGACCCAGTACTTC
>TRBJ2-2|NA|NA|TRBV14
CASSQDWAAGELFF
TGTGCCAGCAGCCAAGATTGGGCCGCCGGGGAGCTGTTTTTT
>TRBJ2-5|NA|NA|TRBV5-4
CASSLVRGGAQETQYF
TGTGCCAGCAGCTTGGTTAGGGGGGGGGCACAAGAGACCCAGTACTTC
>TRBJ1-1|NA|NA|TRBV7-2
CASSLSRRNTEAFF
TGTGCCAGCAGCTTAAGCAGGCGGAACACTGAAGCTTTCTTT
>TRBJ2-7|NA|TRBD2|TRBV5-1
CASSRGGAAYEQYF
TGCGCCAGCTCGCGCGGGGGGGCTGCGTACGAGCAGTACTTC
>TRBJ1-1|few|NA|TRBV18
CASPGNTEAFF
TGTGCCAGCCCCGGTAACACTGAAGCTTTCTTT
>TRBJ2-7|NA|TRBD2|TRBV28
CASSLPGTSGSSEQYF
TGTGCCAGCAGTTTACCCGGGACTAGCGGGAGTAGCGAGCAGTACTTC
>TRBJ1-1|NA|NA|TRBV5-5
CASSGVVNTEAFF
TGTGCCAGCAGCGGAGTGGTGAACACTGAAGCTTTCTTT
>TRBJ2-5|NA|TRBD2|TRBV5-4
CASNRGGANQETQYF
TGTGCCAGCAACCGGGGGGGGGCGAATCAAGAGACCCAGTACTTC
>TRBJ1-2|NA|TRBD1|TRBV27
CASSGTGKPAYGYTF
TGTGCCAGCAGTGGGACAGGGAAGCCTGCCTATGGCTACACCTTC
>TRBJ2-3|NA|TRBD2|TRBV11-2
CASSLVGASAGVKRDTQYF
TGTGCCAGCAGCTTAGTGGGGGCTTCAGCGGGGGTTAAGAGGGATACGCAGTATTTT